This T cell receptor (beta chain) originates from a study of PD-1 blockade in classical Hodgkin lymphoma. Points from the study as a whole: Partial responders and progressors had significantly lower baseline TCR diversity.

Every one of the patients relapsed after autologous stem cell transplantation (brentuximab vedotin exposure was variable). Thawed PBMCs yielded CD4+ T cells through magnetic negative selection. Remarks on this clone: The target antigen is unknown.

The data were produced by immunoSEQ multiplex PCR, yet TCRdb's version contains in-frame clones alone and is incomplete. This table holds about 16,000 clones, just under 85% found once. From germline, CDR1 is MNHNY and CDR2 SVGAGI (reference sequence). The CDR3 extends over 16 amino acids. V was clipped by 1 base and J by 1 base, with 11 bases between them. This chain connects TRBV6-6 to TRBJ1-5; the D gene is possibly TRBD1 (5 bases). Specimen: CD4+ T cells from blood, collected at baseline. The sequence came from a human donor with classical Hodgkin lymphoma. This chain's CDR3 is CASSYYRRGSNQPQHF. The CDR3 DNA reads TGTGCCAGCAGTTACTATCGACGGGGGAGCAATCAGCCCCAGCATTTT.